The 21 T cell receptor beta chains below were found in one sample sequenced in a study of spatial heterogeneity in lung cancer. Using its own MiXCR run on the 5' RACE reads, TCRdb lists one record per CDR3 protein. Of some 110,000 distinct CDR3 sequences listed, approximately 12% were seen once; the top ten hold roughly 17%. Time point given: blood at routine non-recurrence follow-up after resection. Unsorted samples of tumor, nontumor lung or frozen PBMC had their whole RNA sequenced. This specimen was PBMCs, taken at follow-up. The origin of the receptors is a male donor with early-stage non-small cell lung cancer.

This clonotype was recorded many times. The chain links TRBV10-3 to TRBJ1-5, with unresolved D. V was cut by 0 bases and J by 3 bases, with 9 bases left in between. Germline lookup yields CDR1 ENHRY and CDR2 SYGVKD. CDR3 length: 15 residues. CDR3 in amino acids: CAISESGAVNQPQHF. In nucleotides, the CDR3 is TGTGCCATCAGTGAGTCGGGCGCTGTCAATCAGCCCCAGCATTTT.

The genes are TRBV18 and TRBJ2-5; either TRBD1 or TRBD2 may supply D (5 bases each). V was trimmed by 2 bases and J by 3 bases, leaving 10 bases between them. CDR1 is KGHSH and CDR2 is LQKENI in the germline V gene. CDR3 length: 14 residues. The CDR3 protein is CASSPIRGEETQYF. CDR3 sequence (DNA): TGTGCCAGCTCACCAATCAGAGGGGAAGAGACCCAGTACTTC. Using reference TRBV18 and TRBJ2-5 for the parts outside the CDR3, the full variable domain is NAGVMQNPRHLVRRRGQEARLRCSPMKGHSHVYWYRQLPEEGLKFMVYLQKENIIDESGMPKERFSAEFPKEGPSILRIQQVVRGDSAAYFCASSPIRGEETQYFGPGTRLLVL.

This clonotype was seen only a few times. V and J are TRBV20-1 and TRBJ2-7, with TRBD1 matching over 10 bases. The trim removed 5 bases at V and 3 bases at J, leaving 7 bases unmatched. Germline loops: CDR1 DFQATT, CDR2 SNEGSKA (reference sequence). This CDR3 has 14 residues. CDR3 nucleotide sequence: TGCAGTGCTTGCACTGACAGGGGGCTCTACGAGCAGTACTTC. Its translation: CSACTDRGLYEQYF.

The chain combines TRBV7-9 with TRBJ1-1; no firm D call. Germline V lookup: CDR1 SEHNR, CDR2 FQNEAQ (reference sequence). The CDR3 has 13 residues. V lost 3 bases to trimming and J lost 1 base, with 6 bases between them. The CDR3 spells CASSFRQNTEAFF. The CDR3, as DNA: TGTGCCAGCAGCTTCCGGCAGAACACTGAAGCTTTCTTT.

This clonotype was seen many times. The rearrangement links TRBV7-2 to TRBJ2-3, with 8 positions matching TRBD1. The CDR3 has 14 residues. V trimming: 5 bases; J trimming: 4 bases; junction bases outside the gene matches: 5. Germline V gene sequence: CDR1 SGHTA, CDR2 FQGNSA. CDR3 in amino acids: CASSRPDRADTQYF. Written as DNA, the CDR3 is TGTGCCAGCAGCCGACCGGACAGGGCAGATACGCAGTATTTT.

This clonotype appeared a single time. The genes are TRBV6-5 and TRBJ2-1, with D possibly matching TRBD2 (6 bases). Germline CDR1 MNHEY, CDR2 SVGAGI. The CDR3 totals 13 residues. The V end was cut by 5 bases, the J end by 4 bases, with 9 bases between. DNA for the CDR3: TGTGCCAGCAGTACGGGACTTTACAATGAGCAGTTCTTC. Translation: CASSTGLYNEQFF.

V gene TRBV6-5 combines with J gene TRBJ1-6, with 7 bases fitting TRBD1. Germline V gene lookup returns CDR1 MNHEY and CDR2 SVGAGI. The CDR3 is 14 amino acids. V was clipped by 2 bases and J by 7 bases; unmatched bases: 2. This CDR3 reads CASSYNRGNSPLHF. CDR3 coding DNA: TGTGCCAGCAGTTACAACAGGGGCAATTCACCCCTCCACTTT.

The chain couples TRBV5-1 to TRBJ1-1; no firm D call. Trimming cost V 0 bases and J 4 bases, with 10 bases left between them. The CDR3 has 14 residues. CDR1 SGHRS and CDR2 YFSETQ come from the germline V gene. The CDR3 loop reads CASSLDSTITEAFF. CDR3 in DNA: TGCGCCAGCAGCTTGGACAGTACCATCACTGAAGCTTTCTTT.

This clonotype was counted at least ten times. The chain uses TRBV6-1 and TRBJ1-1; D possibly corresponds to TRBD1 (5 bases). This CDR3 has 13 residues. V was trimmed by 2 bases and J by 6 bases, leaving 10 bases between them. Germline CDR1 MNHNS, CDR2 SASEGT. CDR3 sequence: CASSEFRAAEAFF. For the CDR3, the DNA is TGTGCCAGCAGTGAATTCAGGGCAGCTGAAGCTTTCTTT.

This clonotype has more than one count but fewer than ten. The J gene is TRBJ2-7, the V gene TRBV7-9; D might be TRBD1 or TRBD2, each matching 5 bases. Germline CDR1 reads SEHNR; CDR2 reads FQNEAQ (reference sequence). The CDR3 is made up of 14 amino acids. The germline V and J ends were trimmed by 4 bases and 2 bases, with 12 bases remaining between them. The CDR3 nucleotides are TGTGCCAGCAGCTCAAGAGGGGTACCCTACGAGCAGTACTTC. This translates into CASSSRGVPYEQYF.

At least ten counts were recorded for this clonotype. The chain has TRBV20-1 and TRBJ1-4; TRBD1 is a possible D gene (5 bases). Germline V gene lookup returns CDR1 DFQATT and CDR2 SNEGSKA (reference sequence). The CDR3 extends over 13 amino acids. CDR3 residues: CSVTRDWDEKLFF. In nucleotides, the CDR3 is TGCAGCGTAACGCGGGACTGGGACGAAAAACTGTTTTTT.

The sample holds many counts of this clonotype. The genes are TRBV29-1 and TRBJ2-7; a possible D gene is TRBD2 (6 bases). The germline V gene has CDR1 SQVTM and CDR2 ANQGSEA. The CDR3 runs 12 residues. V lost 6 bases, J lost 6 bases, and 15 bases lay in between. This chain's CDR3 is CSVVRGLGEQYF. In DNA form, the CDR3 reads TGCAGCGTGGTTCGGGGGTTGGGCGAGCAGTACTTC.

In this sample, this clonotype turned up many times. The gene calls are TRBV5-1 and TRBJ2-1, with a weak D call TRBD2 (6 bases). Germline V lookup: CDR1 SGHRS, CDR2 YFSETQ. V lost 0 bases to trimming and J lost 5 bases, with 15 bases between them. The CDR3 runs to 16 residues. CDR3 loop: CASSLARDWGDNEQFF. The CDR3 DNA follows: TGCGCCAGCAGCTTGGCCAGGGACTGGGGGGACAATGAGCAGTTCTTC.

The table lists this clonotype with many counts. The genes are TRBV29-1 and TRBJ1-4; no firm D call. Trimming shortened V by 4 bases and J by 8 bases, and 14 bases separated the two germline ends. Germline CDR1 SQVTM, CDR2 ANQGSEA. This CDR3 is built from 13 residues. The CDR3 region has the DNA TGCAGCGTTGTAACAGTTACGGGAGAAAAACTGTTTTTT. This codes for CSVVTVTGEKLFF. The full variable domain, its missing parts supplied by reference TRBV29-1 and TRBJ1-4, is SAVISQKPSRDICQRGTSLTIQCQVDSQVTMMFWYRQQPGQSLTLIATANQGSEATYESGFVIDKFPISRPNLTFSTLTVSNMSPEDSSIYLCSVVTVTGEKLFFGSGTQLSVL.

This clonotype was seen only a few times. The chain employs TRBV25-1 and TRBJ2-7; tentatively, D is TRBD1 or TRBD2 (6 bases each). Germline CDR1 MGHDK, CDR2 SYGVNS. V was clipped by 6 bases and J by 0 bases, with 12 bases between them. The CDR3 spans 14 residues. The chain's CDR3 is CASRGGLSSYEQYF. The CDR3 bases are TGTGCCAGCAGAGGGGGGCTTAGCTCCTACGAGCAGTACTTC.

The genes are TRBV19 and TRBJ1-2, with TRBD1 matching over 9 bases. The V and J ends lost 7 bases and 5 bases, in that order; junction bases with no gene match: 11. The CDR3 is made up of 15 amino acids. The germline CDR1 and CDR2 sequences are LNHDA and SQIVND (reference sequence). CDR3 region: CASTLGQGGIYGYTF. CDR3 bases: TGTGCCAGTACCCTGGGACAGGGCGGGATATATGGCTACACCTTC.

The chain employs TRBV5-1 and TRBJ2-7; 7 nucleotides line up with TRBD1. The CDR3 spans 12 residues. Germline V gene data show CDR1 as SGHRS and CDR2 as YFSETQ. With 8 bases clipped from V and 3 bases from J, the junction kept 5 bases outside the gene matches. Written as DNA, the CDR3 is TGCGCCAGGGCGGACAGGTTCTACGAGCAGTACTTC. Translated: CARADRFYEQYF.

There are many counts of this clonotype. The chain joins TRBV29-1 to TRBJ2-7, with D unresolved. Between the trimmed V and J ends, which lost 6 bases and 3 bases, there was a span of 12 bases. The CDR3 length is 12 residues. The V gene's germline CDR1 is SQVTM and CDR2 ANQGSEA. The CDR3 region is CSVLSRSYEQYF. DNA of the CDR3: TGCAGCGTCCTCTCCCGTAGCTACGAGCAGTACTTC.

This clonotype was observed a handful of times. J is TRBJ1-2 and V is TRBV12-3 or TRBV12-4, with 7 bases matching TRBD1. The CDR3 spans 12 residues. V lost 6 bases and J lost 7; bases outside the gene matches: 5. Written as DNA, the CDR3 is TGTGCCAGCAGCACACAGGGGACTGGCTACACCTTC. Translating gives CASSTQGTGYTF.

This clonotype was detected only a few times. V gene TRBV27 combines with J gene TRBJ2-5, with D possibly TRBD1 on 7 matching bases. V dropped 6 bases and J dropped 5 bases, with 22 bases sitting between them. The CDR3 contains 16 residues. Looked up from germline, CDR1 is MNHEY and CDR2 is SMNVEV (reference sequence). CDR3 sequence reads: CASSLRFRGAGETQYF. CDR3 bases: TGTGCCAGCAGCCTTAGGTTCAGGGGGGCTGGGGAGACCCAGTACTTC.

Ten or more counts support this clonotype. The chain carries TRBV7-2 and TRBJ2-1, with 12 bases lining up with TRBD2. Germline V gene sequence: CDR1 SGHTA, CDR2 FQGNSA. The ends lost 5 bases at V and 7 bases at J; junction bases unmatched: 6. The CDR3 has 15 amino acids. CDR3 sequence (DNA): TGTGCCAGCAGCCCGACTAGCGGGGGAGGGAATGAGCAGTTCTTC. Encoded protein: CASSPTSGGGNEQFF. Combining the CDR3 with reference TRBV7-2 and TRBJ2-1 gives the whole variable domain GAGVSQSPSNKVTEKGKDVELRCDPISGHTALYWYRQSLGQGLEFLIYFQGNSAPDKSGLPSDRFSAERTGGSVSTLTIQRTQQEDSAVYLCASSPTSGGGNEQFFGPGTRLTVL.